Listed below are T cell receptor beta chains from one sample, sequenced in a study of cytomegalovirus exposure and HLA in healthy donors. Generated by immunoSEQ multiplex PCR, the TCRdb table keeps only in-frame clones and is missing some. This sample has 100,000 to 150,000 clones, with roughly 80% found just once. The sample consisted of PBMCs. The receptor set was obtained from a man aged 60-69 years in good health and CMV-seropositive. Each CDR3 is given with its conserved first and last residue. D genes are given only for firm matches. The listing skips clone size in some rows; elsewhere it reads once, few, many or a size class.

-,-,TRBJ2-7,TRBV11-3,CASSLDGGRGRSYEQYF,TGTGCCAGCAGCTTAGATGGAGGCAGGGGCCGCTCCTACGAGCAGTACTTC
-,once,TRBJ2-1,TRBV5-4,CASSSRAEQFF,TGTGCCAGCAGCTCGCGAGCGGAGCAGTTCTTC
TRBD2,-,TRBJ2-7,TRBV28,CASIGGLAGIYEQYF,TGTGCCAGCATCGGTGGACTAGCGGGAATTTACGAGCAGTACTTC
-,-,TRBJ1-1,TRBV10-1,CASSRGSAEAFF,TGCGCCAGCAGCCGGGGAAGCGCTGAAGCTTTCTTT
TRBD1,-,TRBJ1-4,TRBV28,CASRQGGDEKLFF,TGTGCCAGCAGACAGGGGGGGGATGAAAAACTGTTTTTT
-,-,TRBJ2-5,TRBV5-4,CASSLGGAEETQYF,TGTGCCAGCAGCTTGGGAGGTGCGGAGGAGACCCAGTACTTC
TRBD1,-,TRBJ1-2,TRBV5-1,CASSSQGADYGYTF,TGCGCCAGCAGCTCTCAGGGGGCCGACTATGGCTACACCTTC
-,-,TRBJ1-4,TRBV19,CASSIDSATNEKLFF,TGTGCCAGTAGTATTGACAGCGCAACTAATGAAAAACTGTTTTTT
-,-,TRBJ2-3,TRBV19,CASSRARVTDTQYF,TGTGCCAGCAGCAGGGCCAGAGTTACAGATACGCAGTATTTT
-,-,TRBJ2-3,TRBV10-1,CASSEGLLDTQYF,TGCGCCAGCAGTGAAGGACTTCTGGATACGCAGTATTTT
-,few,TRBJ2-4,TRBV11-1,CASVEGHAAKNSQYF,TGTGCCAGCGTGGAGGGCCACGCGGCCAAAAACAGTCAGTACTTC
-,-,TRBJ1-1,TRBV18,CASSPTGMNTEAFF,TGTGCCAGCTCACCAACGGGAATGAACACTGAAGCTTTCTTT
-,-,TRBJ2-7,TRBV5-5,CASSFPTGTTYEQYF,TGTGCCAGCAGCTTCCCTACGGGGACAACCTACGAGCAGTACTTC
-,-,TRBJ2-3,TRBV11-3,CASSSGTLTDTQYF,TGTGCCAGCAGCTCGGGAACCCTCACAGATACGCAGTATTTT
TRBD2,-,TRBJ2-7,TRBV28,CASSPLSGGGSYEQYF,TGTGCCAGCAGTCCCCTTAGCGGGGGAGGGTCCTACGAGCAGTACTTC
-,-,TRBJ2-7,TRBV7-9,CASSPGGPYEQYF,TGTGCCAGCAGTCCCGGAGGCCCTTACGAGCAGTACTTC
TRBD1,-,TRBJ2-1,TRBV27,CASTAGTGTYNEQFF,TGTGCCAGCACCGCCGGGACAGGGACCTACAATGAGCAGTTCTTC
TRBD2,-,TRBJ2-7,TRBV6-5,CASSYLAGQEQYF,TGTGCCAGCAGTTACTTAGCGGGGCAAGAGCAGTACTTC
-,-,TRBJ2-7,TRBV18,CASSPSPWGPYEQYF,TGTGCCAGCTCACCATCCCCATGGGGGCCCTACGAGCAGTACTTC
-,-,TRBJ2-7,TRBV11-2,CASRDRQAYEQYF,TGTGCCAGCAGAGATAGACAGGCCTACGAGCAGTACTTC
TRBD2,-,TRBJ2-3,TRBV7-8,CASSLGGLAGGVTDTQYF,TGTGCCAGCAGCTTAGGGGGACTAGCGGGAGGGGTGACAGATACGCAGTATTTT
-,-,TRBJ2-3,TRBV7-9,CASSLREFTDTQYF,TGTGCCAGCAGCTTGCGGGAATTCACAGATACGCAGTATTTT
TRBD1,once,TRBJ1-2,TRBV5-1,CASSFGGGQGYGYTF,TGCGCCAGCAGCTTTGGTGGGGGACAGGGGTATGGCTACACCTTC
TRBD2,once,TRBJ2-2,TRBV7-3,CASSLTGGGSGELFF,TGTGCCAGCAGCTTAACTGGCGGGGGGTCCGGGGAGCTGTTTTTT